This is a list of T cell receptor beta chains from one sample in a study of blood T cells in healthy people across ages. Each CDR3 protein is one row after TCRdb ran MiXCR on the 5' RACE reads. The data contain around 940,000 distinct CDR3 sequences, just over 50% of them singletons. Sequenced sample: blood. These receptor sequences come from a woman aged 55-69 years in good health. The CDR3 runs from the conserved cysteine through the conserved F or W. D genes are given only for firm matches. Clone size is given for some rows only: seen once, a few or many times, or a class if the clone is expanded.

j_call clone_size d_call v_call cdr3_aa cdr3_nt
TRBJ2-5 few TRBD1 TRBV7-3 CASSLLGTGLQETQYF TGTGCCAGCAGCTTATTGGGGACAGGGTTACAAGAGACCCAGTACTTC
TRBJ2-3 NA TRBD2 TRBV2 CASSNSGGTDTQYF TGTGCCAGCAGTAATAGCGGGGGCACAGATACGCAGTATTTT
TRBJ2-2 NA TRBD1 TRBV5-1 CASRQSGTVAGELFF TGCGCCAGCAGACAGTCCGGGACAGTGGCCGGGGAGCTGTTTTTT
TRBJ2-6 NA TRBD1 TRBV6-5 CANSRDRVGANVLTF TGTGCCAACAGCCGAGACAGGGTTGGGGCCAACGTCCTGACTTTC
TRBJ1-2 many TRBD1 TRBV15 CATSSEQGNYGYTF TGTGCCACCAGCAGTGAACAGGGGAACTATGGCTACACCTTC
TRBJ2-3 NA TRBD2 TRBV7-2 CASSLVTLRESDTQYF TGTGCCAGCAGCTTGGTGACTTTGCGGGAGTCAGATACGCAGTATTTT
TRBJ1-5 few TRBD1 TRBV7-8 CASSLGNRGRQPQHF TGTGCCAGCAGCTTGGGAAACAGGGGTCGTCAGCCCCAGCATTTT
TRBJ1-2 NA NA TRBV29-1 CSHQTNYGYTF TGCAGCCACCAGACGAATTATGGCTACACCTTC
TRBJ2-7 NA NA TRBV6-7 CASSYRPWRERGWEQYF TGTGCCAGCAGTTACCGGCCCTGGAGGGAAAGGGGGTGGGAGCAGTACTTC
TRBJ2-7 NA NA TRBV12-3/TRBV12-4 CASSLWVIPYEQYF TGTGCCAGCAGTTTATGGGTGATACCCTACGAGCAGTACTTC
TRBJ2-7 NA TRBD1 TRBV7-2 CASSNGQGHEQYF TGTGCCAGCAGCAACGGACAGGGCCACGAGCAGTACTTC
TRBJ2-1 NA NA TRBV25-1 CATRIRQPGYNEQFF TGTGCCACCAGGATCCGACAGCCTGGGTACAATGAGCAGTTCTTC
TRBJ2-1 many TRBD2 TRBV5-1 CASSPGLAGNNEQFF TGTGCCAGCAGCCCCGGACTAGCGGGAAACAATGAGCAGTTCTTC
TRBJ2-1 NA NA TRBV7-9 CASRTPGGDRYNEQFF TGTGCCAGCAGGACCCCTGGCGGGGACCGCTACAATGAGCAGTTCTTC
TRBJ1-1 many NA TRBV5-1 CASSLTGNTEAFF TGTGCCAGCAGCTTGACAGGGAACACTGAAGCTTTCTTT